These 5 T cell receptor beta chains were sequenced from one sample in a study of CD8 T cells in ankylosing spondylitis. TCRdb fed the 5' RACE reads into MiXCR, producing one record per CDR3 protein. The table lists some 150,000 distinct CDR3 sequences, around 10% of them singletons. Source material: blood, either unsorted or a sorted T cell fraction (not recorded which). The receptor set was obtained from a female donor with ankylosing spondylitis or in good health (not recorded which).

This clonotype was found many times. This chain links TRBV7-2 with TRBJ2-3; TRBD1 matches 8 bases. Germline lookup yields CDR1 SGHTA and CDR2 FQGNSA. The length of the CDR3 is 14 residues. V shed 6 bases and J 3 bases; nucleotides not matched to a gene: 5. The CDR3 spells CASRRRQGTDTQYF. CDR3 nucleotides: TGTGCCAGCAGACGTCGACAGGGGACAGATACGCAGTATTTT.

This clonotype was counted ten times or more. The V gene is TRBV5-1, the J gene TRBJ2-7; 14 nucleotides match TRBD2. The CDR3 totals 18 residues. Germline V gene sequence: CDR1 SGHRS, CDR2 YFSETQ. The V and J ends lost 2 bases and 0 bases, in that order; junction bases with no gene match: 7. CDR3 loop: CASSFGLAGGPSSYEQYF. The CDR3 coding sequence is TGCGCCAGCAGCTTTGGACTAGCGGGGGGTCCCAGCTCCTACGAGCAGTACTTC.

This clonotype was observed many times. The chain is built from TRBV19 and TRBJ2-1, with D unresolved. The V end lost 7 bases, the J end lost 7 bases, and 14 bases lay between the germline ends. Germline lookup yields CDR1 LNHDA and CDR2 SQIVND (reference sequence). This CDR3 region has 13 residues. This CDR3 is CASTKYIGNEQFF. CDR3 in DNA: TGTGCCAGTACCAAATACATCGGTAATGAGCAGTTCTTC.

This clonotype was seen at least ten times. The chain has TRBV3-1 and TRBJ1-1; D uncertain. Looked up from germline, CDR1 is LGHDT and CDR2 is YNNKEL (reference sequence). Trimming removed 5 bases at V and 10 bases at J, with 14 bases between. CDR3 length equals 12 residues. In DNA, the CDR3 is TGTGCCAGCAGCAAAGGAGGGTTACGAGCTTTCTTT. It is translated as CASSKGGLRAFF.

This clonotype was seen ten or more times. The V call is TRBV12-3 or TRBV12-4, the J call TRBJ1-6, with 8 positions matching TRBD1. Trimming at V came to 6 bases and at J to 7 bases, leaving 11 bases not matched to a gene. This CDR3 has 16 amino acids. CDR3 DNA: TGTGCCAGCAGAAGTGATCGACAGGGGCGGAATTCACCCCTCCACTTT. Protein sequence: CASRSDRQGRNSPLHF.